These 14 T cell receptor beta chains were sequenced from one sample in a study of blood T cells in healthy people across ages. Primed by a sample-barcoded 5' primer and a J-beta primer mix, a second PCR proceeded for about 7 to 12 cycles. TCRdb processed the 5' RACE reads anew with MiXCR; each CDR3 protein has one entry. The table shows fewer than 1,000,000 distinct CDR3 sequences, with 40% to 50% occurring only once. The sample consisted of blood. Every receptor here comes from a man between 60 and 75 years old in good health.

This chain links TRBV6-2 or TRBV6-3 with TRBJ2-1; D possibly corresponds to TRBD2 (5 bases). TRBJ2-7 explains the end of the DNA better; the J call may be wrong. The CDR3 covers 15 residues. Germline CDR1 is MNHEY and CDR2 is SVGEGT. The CDR3 is CASSYRGSTYNEQYF. CDR3 DNA sequence: TGTGCCAGCAGTTACCGGGGTTCGACCTACAATGAGCAGTACTTC.

The chain carries TRBV6-2 or TRBV6-3 and TRBJ2-5, with no clear D. Trimming pared 10 bases from V and 4 bases from J, leaving 16 bases between. The germline gives CDR1 MNHEY, CDR2 SVGEGT. The CDR3 covers 13 residues. The CDR3 coding sequence is TGTGCCACTCTGAGAAAGCCACTAGAGACCCAGTACTTC. Translation: CATLRKPLETQYF.

This clonotype was detected only a few times. The chain has TRBV7-2 and TRBJ2-7, with 10 bases aligning to TRBD2. Germline CDR1 SGHTA, CDR2 FQGNSA. V lost 3 bases to trimming and J lost 0 bases; unmatched junction nucleotides: 5. The CDR3 sequence is 16 residues long. CDR3 in amino acids: CASSFSGGPSSYEQYF. As DNA, the CDR3 is TGTGCCAGCAGCTTTAGCGGGGGGCCGAGCTCCTACGAGCAGTACTTC.

The chain links TRBV4-3 to TRBJ2-1; D unresolved. Trimming took off 0 bases at V and 3 bases at J, with 12 bases between the two ends. Germline values: CDR1 LGHNA, CDR2 YSLEER. The CDR3 runs to 16 residues. DNA for the CDR3: TGCGCCAGCAGCCAAGATTATGGGGTTATCTACAATGAGCAGTTCTTC. Translated, it gives CASSQDYGVIYNEQFF.

The rearrangement uses TRBV14 and TRBJ1-2; 12 bases map to TRBD1. The CDR3 contains 16 residues. The V gene's germline CDR1 is SGHDN and CDR2 FVKESK. V shed 3 bases, J shed 8 bases, and the junction held 10 bases outside the gene matches. CDR3 protein: CASSHQAGQGARGYTF. The DNA for the CDR3 is TGTGCCAGCAGCCACCAGGCGGGACAGGGGGCACGCGGCTACACCTTC.

This clonotype has more than one count but fewer than ten. The V call is TRBV2, the J call TRBJ2-5; D not resolved. The CDR3 has 14 amino acids. Germline loops: CDR1 SNHLY, CDR2 FYNNEI. The V end was cut by 3 bases, the J end by 5 bases, with 13 bases between. CDR3 bases: TGTGCCAGCAGTGACTTCTGGCAAGGGGAGACCCAGTACTTC. Encoded protein: CASSDFWQGETQYF.

The genes are TRBV20-1 and TRBJ2-1; 8 bases are shared with TRBD2. CDR3 length: 15 residues. Germline-derived CDR1 and CDR2 are DFQATT and SNEGSKA (reference sequence). Trimming took 6 bases from V and 1 from J; bases not matched to a gene: 8. The DNA for the CDR3 is TGCAGTGCCAAAACCCGGGGGGGTTCCTACAATGAGCAGTTCTTC. Translation gives CSAKTRGGSYNEQFF.

Only a few counts were recorded for this clonotype. V gene TRBV15 combines with J gene TRBJ2-5; D not certain. There are 12 residues in the CDR3. The ends were cut back, 1 base at V and 4 bases at J, with 4 bases in the middle. The germline V gene has CDR1 LNHNV and CDR2 YYDKDF (reference sequence). CDR3 protein: CATSRVRETQYF. The CDR3 nucleotides read TGTGCCACCAGCAGAGTGCGAGAGACCCAGTACTTC.

The chain joins TRBV3-1 to TRBJ1-2; D remains unclear. CDR1 and CDR2 from the germline V gene are LGHDT and YNNKEL (reference sequence). Trimming shortened V by 3 bases and J by 8 bases, and 13 bases separated the two germline ends. The CDR3 is made up of 13 amino acids. The CDR3 DNA is TGTGCCAGCAGCCAGTGGGCAAAGCGGGGCTACACCTTC. Translation gives CASSQWAKRGYTF.

The sample holds a few counts of this clonotype. The rearrangement joins TRBV4-3 to TRBJ2-7; unclear D gene. V lost 4 bases to trimming and J lost 2 bases, with 12 bases between them. Looked up from germline, CDR1 is LGHNA and CDR2 is YSLEER. This CDR3 contains 14 residues. The chain's CDR3 is CASSPVSSPYEQYF. The CDR3 DNA sequence: TGCGCCAGCAGCCCAGTATCTTCCCCCTACGAGCAGTACTTC.

The chain links TRBV7-9 to TRBJ2-3, with TRBD1 identical over 8 bases. CDR1 is SEHNR, CDR2 FQNEAQ, per germline (reference sequence). The V and J ends lost 5 bases and 5 bases, in that order; junction bases with no gene match: 3. The CDR3 sequence is 13 residues long. The CDR3 here is CASSQQGGDTQYF. In nucleotides, the CDR3 is TGTGCCAGCAGCCAACAGGGGGGAGATACGCAGTATTTT.

The J gene is TRBJ1-5, the V gene TRBV4-3; TRBD1 aligns across 7 bases. This CDR3 spans 14 amino acids. The V and J ends lost 4 bases and 6 bases, in that order; junction bases with no gene match: 6. CDR1 is LGHNA and CDR2 is YSLEER in the germline V gene. CDR3 coding DNA: TGCGCCAGCAGCCGAACCAGGGGGTCTCAGCCCCAGCATTTT. Translated, it gives CASSRTRGSQPQHF.

Turning to this clonotype: One base away lies a much larger clone, so this may be a sequencing read error. This chain joins TRBV29-1 and TRBJ2-5, with a tentative D call TRBD1 (5 bases). From germline, CDR1 is SQVTM and CDR2 ANQGSEA. The CDR3 is 13 amino acids. CDR3 DNA sequence: TGCAGCGTCCTGAATCAGGGCCAAGAGACCCGGTACTTC. It specifies CSVLNQGQETRYF. The variable domain in full, completed from reference TRBV29-1 and TRBJ2-5, reads SAVISQKPSRDICQRGTSLTIQCQVDSQVTMMFWYRQQPGQSLTLIATANQGSEATYESGFVIDKFPISRPNLTFSTLTVSNMSPEDSSIYLCSVLNQGQETRYFGPGTRLLVL.

This clonotype came up a few times. CDR3 amino acids: CASTPGTAADFYEQYF. CDR3 coding DNA: TGTGCCAGCACCCCGGGGACCGCGGCCGACTTCTACGAGCAGTACTTC. The chain has TRBV28 and TRBJ2-7; the D gene could be TRBD1 or TRBD2 (5 bases each). CDR1 is MDHEN and CDR2 is SYDVKM in the germline V gene. V was cut by 7 bases and J by 3 bases, with 22 bases left in between. The CDR3 is made up of 16 amino acids.